Listed here are 7 T cell receptor beta chains from one sample, sequenced in a study of blood T cell repertoires in COVID-19. Profiled with immunoSEQ multiplex PCR; TCRdb holds only in-frame clones, not every one. The sample carries 70,000 or so clones, more than 90% recorded once. Sequences were obtained from peripheral blood. These receptors all come from a man in his forties or fifties with acute or convalescent COVID-19.

Written as DNA, the CDR3 is TGTGCCAGCAGTGAAGGTTGGGCAGTCGTCCAAGAGACCCAGTACTTC. As protein: CASSEGWAVVQETQYF. The rearrangement links TRBV6-1 to TRBJ2-5; D gene ambiguous. Per the germline V gene, CDR1 is MNHNS and CDR2 is SASEGT. Trimming took off 1 base at V and 1 base at J, with 13 bases between the two ends. The CDR3 has 16 amino acids.

This chain joins TRBV6-6 and TRBJ2-7; TRBD1 agrees at 7 bases. This CDR3 has 14 amino acids. V gave up 7 bases and J gave up 0 bases; unmatched junction bases: 6. Germline V gene lookup returns CDR1 MNHNY and CDR2 SVGAGI (reference sequence). The CDR3 bases are TGTGCCAGCAACGAGGGGGCGAGCTCCTACGAGCAGTACGTC. It translates to CASNEGASSYEQYV.

The genes are TRBV10-3 and TRBJ1-1; no reliable D call. This CDR3 has 14 residues. Germline V CDR1 and CDR2: ENHRY, SYGVKD. The V end was cut by 8 bases, the J end by 1 base, with 14 bases between. CDR3 DNA: TGTGCCATCCGCGGGTACTTAGAGAACACTGAAGCTTTCTTT. Amino acid sequence: CAIRGYLENTEAFF.

V gene TRBV7-8 combines with J gene TRBJ1-1, with 8 bases matching TRBD1. The CDR3 runs to 15 residues. V dropped 4 bases and J dropped 1; count of bases not matched to a gene: 5. CDR1 SGHVS and CDR2 FQNEAQ come from the germline V gene. CDR3 DNA: TGTGCCAGCAGCTCAACAGACAGGGGGAACACTGAAGCTTTCTTT. Amino acid sequence: CASSSTDRGNTEAFF.

The chain employs TRBV11-3 and TRBJ2-2, with D unclear. From germline, CDR1 is SGHNT and CDR2 YENEEA. The CDR3 has 12 residues. Between the trimmed V and J ends, which lost 6 bases and 4 bases, there was a span of 6 bases. This CDR3 reads CASRSGTGELFF. The CDR3 nucleotides are TGTGCCAGCAGATCGGGCACCGGGGAGCTGTTTTTT.

This clone was seen only once. The gene calls are TRBV27 and TRBJ1-1; the match to TRBD1 covers 7 bases. Trimming at V came to 8 bases and at J to 6 bases, leaving 9 bases not matched to a gene. The CDR3 is 13 amino acids. The germline V gene has CDR1 MNHEY and CDR2 SMNVEV (reference sequence). This CDR3 reads CASQAGQRAEAFF. In DNA, the CDR3 is TGTGCCAGCCAGGCGGGACAGAGAGCTGAAGCTTTCTTT.

The chain couples TRBV19 to TRBJ1-2; TRBD1 matches 9 bases. Germline V CDR1 and CDR2: LNHDA, SQIVND (reference sequence). The V segment lost 7 bases and the J segment 1 base; nucleotides outside the gene matches: 7. This CDR3 is built from 15 residues. The CDR3 here is CASTITGGFNYGYTF. The CDR3 nucleotides are TGTGCCAGTACCATCACAGGGGGCTTTAACTATGGCTACACCTTC.